The entry below gives a single T cell receptor (beta chain) sequence along with its context. Assay used: immunoSEQ multiplex PCR; TCRdb lists only in-frame clones, some missing. The repertoire includes over 150,000 clones, 91% of them detected once, and 2% sits in the top ten. CDR3 size: 14 residues. From germline, CDR1 is KGHSH and CDR2 LQKENI. The V end was cut by 3 bases, the J end by 6 bases, with 14 bases between. This record comes from a study of control samples from healthy donors and cancer patients. The clonotype was recovered from a woman in her 40s in good health. This chain connects TRBV18 to TRBJ1-2; D is undetermined. The source material was blood. The CDR3 region is CASSPTSIPDGYTF. Here the CDR3 DNA reads TGTGCCAGCTCACCCACCAGCATTCCGGATGGCTACACCTTC.